This TCR beta chain was sequenced during a study of shared clonotypes between healthy human individuals. Whole-study findings and limits: Enrolling few donors narrowed the genetic and exposure-history diversity that was represented.

Deep was the level at which the assay was run. The repertoire was sequenced with immunoSEQ multiplex PCR; TCRdb's copy has only in-frame clones and lacks some. The data contain 450,000 to 600,000 clones, 79% of them seen just once; the ten biggest clones take up approximately 12%. As to this clone: Its antigen is unidentified.

It was tens of millions of PBMCs that unsorted samples used for genomic DNA. CDR3 length equals 14 residues. From germline, CDR1 is MNHEY and CDR2 SVGAGI. Trimming took off 0 bases at V and 2 bases at J, with 7 bases between the two ends. The chain carries TRBV6-5 and TRBJ2-5; weak D call: TRBD1 (5 bases). The sample taken for sequencing was PBMCs. The receptor comes from a woman in her thirties or forties in good health. Some clones in this sample may be carry-over from other donors' samples. CDR3 sequence reads: CASSYSRGQETQYF. The DNA for the CDR3 is TGTGCCAGCAGTTACTCAAGGGGTCAAGAGACCCAGTACTTC.